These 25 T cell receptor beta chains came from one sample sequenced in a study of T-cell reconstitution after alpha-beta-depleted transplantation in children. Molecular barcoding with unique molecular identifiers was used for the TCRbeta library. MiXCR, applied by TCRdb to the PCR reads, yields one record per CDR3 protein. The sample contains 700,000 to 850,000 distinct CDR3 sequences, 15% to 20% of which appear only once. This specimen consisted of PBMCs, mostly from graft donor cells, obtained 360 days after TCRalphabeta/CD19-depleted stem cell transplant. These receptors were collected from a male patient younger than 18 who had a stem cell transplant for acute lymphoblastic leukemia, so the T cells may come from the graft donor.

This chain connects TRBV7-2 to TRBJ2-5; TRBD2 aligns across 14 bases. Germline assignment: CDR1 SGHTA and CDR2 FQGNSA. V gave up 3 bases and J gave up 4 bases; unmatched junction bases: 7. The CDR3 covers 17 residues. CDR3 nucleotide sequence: TGTGCCAGCAGCTTGGGTTTCGGACTAGCGGGAGGAGAGACCCAGTACTTC. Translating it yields CASSLGFGLAGGETQYF.

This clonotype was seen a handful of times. CDR3 in amino acids: CASSQLERNIQYF. CDR3 nucleotide sequence: TGTGCCAGCAGCCAACTAGAGAGGAACATTCAGTACTTC. The chain links TRBV3-1 to TRBJ2-4, with D uncertain. Trimming shortened V by 2 bases and J by 7 bases, and 9 bases separated the two germline ends. CDR1 is LGHDT, CDR2 YNNKEL, per germline (reference sequence). There are 13 residues in the CDR3.

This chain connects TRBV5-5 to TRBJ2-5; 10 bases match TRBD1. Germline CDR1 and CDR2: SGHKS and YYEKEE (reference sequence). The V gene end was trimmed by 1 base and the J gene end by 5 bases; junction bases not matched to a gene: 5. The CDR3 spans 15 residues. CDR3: CASSLMGTGVETQYF. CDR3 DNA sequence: TGTGCCAGCAGCTTGATGGGGACAGGGGTGGAGACCCAGTACTTC.

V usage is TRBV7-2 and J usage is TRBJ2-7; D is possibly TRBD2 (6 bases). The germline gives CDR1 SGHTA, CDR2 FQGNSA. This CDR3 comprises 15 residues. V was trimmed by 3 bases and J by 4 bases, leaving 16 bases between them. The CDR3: CASSFEWGLTYEQYF. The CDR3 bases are TGTGCCAGCAGCTTCGAATGGGGACTCACTTACGAGCAGTACTTC.

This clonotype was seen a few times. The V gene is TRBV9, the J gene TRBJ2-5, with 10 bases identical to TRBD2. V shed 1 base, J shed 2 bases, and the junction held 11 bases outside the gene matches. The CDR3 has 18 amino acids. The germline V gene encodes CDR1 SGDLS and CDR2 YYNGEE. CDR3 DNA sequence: TGTGCCAGCAGCGTAATGCCTAGCGGGAGTTGGTGGCAAGAGACCCAGTACTTC. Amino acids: CASSVMPSGSWWQETQYF.

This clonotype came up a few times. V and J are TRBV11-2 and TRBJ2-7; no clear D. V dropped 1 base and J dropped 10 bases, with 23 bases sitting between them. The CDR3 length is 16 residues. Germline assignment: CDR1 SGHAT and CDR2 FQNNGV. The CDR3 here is CASSLGIRASRGNQYF. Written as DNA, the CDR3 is TGTGCCAGCAGCTTAGGGATTAGAGCTTCCAGAGGAAATCAGTACTTC.

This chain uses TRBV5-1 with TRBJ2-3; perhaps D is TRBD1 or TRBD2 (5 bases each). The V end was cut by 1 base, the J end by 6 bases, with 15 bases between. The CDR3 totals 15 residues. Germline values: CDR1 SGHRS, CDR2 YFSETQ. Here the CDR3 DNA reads TGCGCCAGCAGCTTGACGGGACCGCAAGGGGATACGCAGTATTTT. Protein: CASSLTGPQGDTQYF.

This chain's CDR3 is CSARDSGRAGEQFF. The CDR3 coding sequence is TGCAGTGCTAGAGATAGCGGGAGGGCCGGGGAGCAGTTCTTC. The V and J genes are TRBV20-1 and TRBJ2-1, with 11 bases that match TRBD2. The CDR3 covers 14 residues. Germline CDR1 DFQATT, CDR2 SNEGSKA (reference sequence). V lost 0 bases and J lost 10; bases outside the gene matches: 5.

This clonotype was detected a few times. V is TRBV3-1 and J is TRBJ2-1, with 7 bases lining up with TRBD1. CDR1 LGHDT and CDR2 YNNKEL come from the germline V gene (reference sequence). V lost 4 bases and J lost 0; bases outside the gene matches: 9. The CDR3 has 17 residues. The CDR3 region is CASSPWTGKDSYNEQFF. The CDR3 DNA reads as TGTGCCAGCAGCCCCTGGACAGGCAAGGACTCCTACAATGAGCAGTTCTTC.

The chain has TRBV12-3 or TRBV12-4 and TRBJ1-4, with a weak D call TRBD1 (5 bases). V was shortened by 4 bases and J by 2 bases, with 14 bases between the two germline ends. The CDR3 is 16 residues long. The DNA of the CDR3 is TGTGCCAGCAGTTGGAGGGGATCTTGGACTAATGAAAAACTGTTTTTT. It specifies CASSWRGSWTNEKLFF.

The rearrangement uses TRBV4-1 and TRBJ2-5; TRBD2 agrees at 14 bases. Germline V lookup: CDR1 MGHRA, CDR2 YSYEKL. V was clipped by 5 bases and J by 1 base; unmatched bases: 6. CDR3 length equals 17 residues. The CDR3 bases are TGCGCCAGCAGCAAATCGGGACTAGCGGGAGTCCAAGAGACCCAGTACTTC. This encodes CASSKSGLAGVQETQYF.

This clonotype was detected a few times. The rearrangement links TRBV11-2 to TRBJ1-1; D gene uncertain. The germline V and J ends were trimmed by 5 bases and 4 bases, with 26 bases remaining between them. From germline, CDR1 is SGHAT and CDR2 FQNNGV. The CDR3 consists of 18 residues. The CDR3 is CASSPYATGPRAGTEAFF. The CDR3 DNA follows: TGTGCCAGCAGCCCGTACGCGACGGGTCCCCGGGCGGGCACTGAAGCTTTCTTT.

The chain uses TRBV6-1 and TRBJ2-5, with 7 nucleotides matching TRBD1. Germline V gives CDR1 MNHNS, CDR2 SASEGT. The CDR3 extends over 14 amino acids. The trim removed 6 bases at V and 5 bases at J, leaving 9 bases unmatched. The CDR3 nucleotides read TGTGCCAGCAGCGCGTACAGGGGAACGGAGACCCAGTACTTC. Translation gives CASSAYRGTETQYF.

This CDR3 reads CSVDAYMGGGTQYF. The CDR3 region has the DNA TGCAGCGTTGACGCATACATGGGTGGAGGGACCCAGTACTTC. The V gene is TRBV29-1, the J gene TRBJ2-5; TRBD2 is a possible D gene (5 bases). There are 14 residues in the CDR3. V was clipped by 3 bases and J by 7 bases, with 18 bases between them. Per germline, CDR1 SQVTM and CDR2 ANQGSEA.

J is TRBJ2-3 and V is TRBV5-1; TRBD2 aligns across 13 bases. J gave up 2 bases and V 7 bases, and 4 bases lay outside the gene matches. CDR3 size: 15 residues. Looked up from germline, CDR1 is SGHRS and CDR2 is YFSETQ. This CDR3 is CASGGLAGYTDTQYF. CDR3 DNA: TGCGCCAGCGGGGGACTAGCGGGATACACAGATACGCAGTATTTT.

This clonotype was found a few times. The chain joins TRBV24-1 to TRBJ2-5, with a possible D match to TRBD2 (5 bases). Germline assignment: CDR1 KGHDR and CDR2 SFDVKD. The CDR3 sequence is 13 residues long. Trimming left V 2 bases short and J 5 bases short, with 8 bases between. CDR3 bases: TGTGCCACCAGTGATTCTCTAGCCGAGACCCAGTACTTC. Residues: CATSDSLAETQYF.

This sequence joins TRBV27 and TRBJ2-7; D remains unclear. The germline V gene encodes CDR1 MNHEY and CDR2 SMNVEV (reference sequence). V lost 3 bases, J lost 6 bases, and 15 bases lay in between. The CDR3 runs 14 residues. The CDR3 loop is CASSFSRSGTEQYF. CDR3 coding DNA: TGTGCCAGCAGTTTTTCTCGGTCGGGTACCGAGCAGTACTTC.

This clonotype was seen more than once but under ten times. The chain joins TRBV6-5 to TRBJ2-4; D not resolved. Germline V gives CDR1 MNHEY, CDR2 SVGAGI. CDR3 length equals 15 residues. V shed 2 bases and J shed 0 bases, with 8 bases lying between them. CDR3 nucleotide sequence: TGTGCCAGCAGTTACGATCGAGTAGCCAAAAACATTCAGTACTTC. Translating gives CASSYDRVAKNIQYF.

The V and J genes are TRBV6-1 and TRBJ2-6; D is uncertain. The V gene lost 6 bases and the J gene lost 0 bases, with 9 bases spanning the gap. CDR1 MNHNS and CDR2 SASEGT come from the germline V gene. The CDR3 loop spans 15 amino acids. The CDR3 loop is CASRSRYSGANVLTF. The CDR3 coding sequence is TGTGCCAGCAGATCCAGGTACTCTGGGGCCAACGTCCTGACTTTC.

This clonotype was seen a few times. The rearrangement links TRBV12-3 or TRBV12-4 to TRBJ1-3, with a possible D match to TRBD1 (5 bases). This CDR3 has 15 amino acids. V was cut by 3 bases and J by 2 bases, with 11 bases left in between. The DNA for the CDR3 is TGTGCCAGCAGTTTTAGCGGGACGCCTGGAAACACCATATATTTT. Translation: CASSFSGTPGNTIYF.

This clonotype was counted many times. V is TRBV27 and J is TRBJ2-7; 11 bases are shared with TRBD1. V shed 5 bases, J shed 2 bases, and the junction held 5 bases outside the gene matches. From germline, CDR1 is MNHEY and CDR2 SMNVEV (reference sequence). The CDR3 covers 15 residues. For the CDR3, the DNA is TGTGCCAGCAGTGTCCCGGGACAGGGGGCCTACGAGCAGTACTTC. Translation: CASSVPGQGAYEQYF.

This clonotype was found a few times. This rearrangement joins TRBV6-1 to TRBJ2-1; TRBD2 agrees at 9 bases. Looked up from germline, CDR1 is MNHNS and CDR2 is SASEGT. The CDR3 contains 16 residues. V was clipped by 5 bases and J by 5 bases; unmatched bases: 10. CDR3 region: CASSLVRTSAHNEQFF. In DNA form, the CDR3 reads TGTGCCAGCAGTCTTGTCCGGACTAGCGCGCACAATGAGCAGTTCTTC.

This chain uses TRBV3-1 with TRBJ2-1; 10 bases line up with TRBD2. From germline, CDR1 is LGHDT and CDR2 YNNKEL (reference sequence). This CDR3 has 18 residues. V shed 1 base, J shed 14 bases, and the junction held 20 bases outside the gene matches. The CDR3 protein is CASSQVSKREGPHSREFF. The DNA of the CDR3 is TGTGCCAGCAGCCAAGTGTCAAAGCGGGAGGGCCCCCATTCGAGGGAGTTCTTC.

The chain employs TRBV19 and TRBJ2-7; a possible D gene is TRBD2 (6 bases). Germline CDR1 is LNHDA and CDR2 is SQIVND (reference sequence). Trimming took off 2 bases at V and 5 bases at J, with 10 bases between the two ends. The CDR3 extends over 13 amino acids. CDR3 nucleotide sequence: TGTGCCAGTAGTATAATCGGCGGGAACGAGCAGTACTTC. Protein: CASSIIGGNEQYF. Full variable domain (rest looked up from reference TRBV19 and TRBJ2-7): DGGITQSPKYLFRKEGQNVTLSCEQNLNHDAMYWYRQDPGQGLRLIYYSQIVNDFQKGDIAEGYSVSREKKESFPLTVTSAQKNPTAFYLCASSIIGGNEQYFGPGTRLTVT.

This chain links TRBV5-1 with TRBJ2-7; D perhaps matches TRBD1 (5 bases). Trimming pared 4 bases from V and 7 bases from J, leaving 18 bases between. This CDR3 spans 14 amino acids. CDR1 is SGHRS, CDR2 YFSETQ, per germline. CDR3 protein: CASSLLGRPGEQYF. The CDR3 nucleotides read TGCGCCAGCAGCCTGCTGGGGCGACCCGGGGAGCAGTACTTC.